The next 15 T cell receptor beta chains were all read from a single sample in a study of shared clonotypes between healthy human individuals. Generated by immunoSEQ multiplex PCR, the TCRdb table keeps only in-frame clones and is missing some. The table records approximately 940,000 clones, more than 75% of them present only once. Material: memory CD4+ T cells sorted from blood. The subset here: CD45RA-negative fraction. The receptor set was obtained from a man aged 18 to 29 in good health.

The V call is TRBV21-1, the J call TRBJ1-2; the D call TRBD1 from the table was never checked on the DNA. TRBV21-1 is reported as a pseudogene. The CDR3 consists of 15 residues. The CDR3 is CAVTSRHVGEDGYTF. For the CDR3, the DNA is TGTGCCGTCACCTCGCGACATGTTGGCGAAGATGGCTACACCTTC.

The chain recombines TRBV18 with TRBJ2-7; D tentatively reads TRBD1 or TRBD2 (5 bases each). The CDR3 contains 17 residues. V gave up 2 bases and J gave up 5 bases, with 22 bases separating them. From germline, CDR1 is KGHSH and CDR2 LQKENI. CDR3 protein: CASSPSRSRETRDEQYF. The DNA of the CDR3 is TGTGCCAGCTCACCAAGCAGGAGCAGGGAGACCCGGGACGAGCAGTACTTC.

The sample holds a few counts of this clone. Other DNA sequences in this sample translate to the same CDR3. The chain recombines TRBV5-4 with TRBJ1-4; possible D gene TRBD1, 5 bases. The CDR3 loop spans 15 amino acids. V lost 4 bases to trimming and J lost 0 bases, with 10 bases between them. Germline V gene lookup returns CDR1 SGHNT and CDR2 YYREEE (reference sequence). CDR3 loop: CASSLGGATNEKLFF. The CDR3 bases are TGTGCCAGCAGCCTCGGGGGTGCAACTAATGAAAAACTGTTTTTT.

This clone was observed a handful of times. CDR3 nucleotide sequence: TGCGCCAGCAGCCGAGGGCAGGGAGTATCTCCAACTAATGAAAAACTGTTTTTT. This gives the protein CASSRGQGVSPTNEKLFF. The V gene is TRBV4-1, the J gene TRBJ1-4; D may be TRBD1 (5 bases). CDR1 MGHRA and CDR2 YSYEKL come from the germline V gene. CDR3 length: 18 residues. V lost 4 bases and J lost 0, with 18 bases in between.

V gene TRBV9 combines with J gene TRBJ2-1; TRBD2 is a possible D gene (6 bases). Trimming took off 0 bases at V and 0 bases at J, with 16 bases between the two ends. The CDR3 runs 18 residues. CDR1 is SGDLS and CDR2 is YYNGEE in the germline V gene. CDR3 sequence reads: CASSVGTVGGNSYNEQFF. Here the CDR3 DNA reads TGTGCCAGCAGCGTAGGGACTGTTGGCGGGAACTCCTACAATGAGCAGTTCTTC.

This clone was seen a few times. The V call is TRBV9, the J call TRBJ2-3; 7 nucleotides match TRBD2. The germline CDR1 and CDR2 sequences are SGDLS and YYNGEE. This CDR3 contains 16 residues. After removal of 1 base from V and 2 bases from J, the junction contained 7 bases not matched to a gene. The DNA for the CDR3 is TGTGCCAGCAGCGTACGGTCTAGCGGACTCACAGATACGCAGTATTTT. This sequence encodes CASSVRSSGLTDTQYF.

The chain joins TRBV11-2 to TRBJ2-7, with D uncertain. Between the trimmed V and J ends, which lost 3 bases and 3 bases, there was a span of 15 bases. Germline CDR1 and CDR2: SGHAT and FQNNGV. The CDR3 loop spans 15 amino acids. The CDR3 protein is CASSFIPYSYYEQYF. For the CDR3, the DNA is TGTGCCAGCAGCTTTATCCCCTACAGCTACTACGAGCAGTACTTC.

This clone was detected only once. Additional DNA sequences in this sample encode the identical CDR3. The chain employs TRBV19 and TRBJ2-5; 11 bases are a match to TRBD2. The germline CDR1 and CDR2 sequences are LNHDA and SQIVND (reference sequence). V was pared by 5 bases and J by 5 bases, with 7 bases of the junction left unmatched. CDR3 length equals 15 residues. The CDR3 is CASSSGTSGRETQYF. CDR3 coding DNA: TGTGCCAGTAGTTCCGGGACTAGCGGTCGGGAGACCCAGTACTTC.

The genes are TRBV10-1 and TRBJ1-2, with a tentative D call TRBD1 (5 bases). The germline CDR1 and CDR2 sequences are WNHNN and SYGVQD (reference sequence). CDR3 length equals 15 residues. V was pared by 10 bases and J by 1 base, with 19 bases between. The CDR3 DNA reads TGCGCCACGCCTCGGCAGGGACGAAGTAACTATGGCTACACCTTC. Encoded protein: CATPRQGRSNYGYTF.

This clone was observed a handful of times. The J gene is TRBJ1-6, the V gene TRBV12-2; the D call in the table, TRBD1, was not verified against the DNA. TRBV12-2 is marked as a pseudogene. This CDR3 contains 16 residues. The CDR3 spells CASRSQTSGAGSPLHF. For the CDR3, the DNA is TGTGCAAGTCGCTCCCAAACCTCAGGGGCGGGTTCACCCCTCCACTTT.

This clone was found once. The rearrangement uses TRBV5-1 and TRBJ2-5, with no clear D. V was shortened by 3 bases and J by 0 bases, with 6 bases between the two germline ends. Germline-derived CDR1 and CDR2 are SGHRS and YFSETQ. The CDR3 length is 13 residues. The CDR3 reads CASSSDNQETQYF. The CDR3 DNA follows: TGCGCCAGCAGCTCTGACAACCAAGAGACCCAGTACTTC.

The chain links TRBV14 to TRBJ1-2; D might be TRBD1 (5 bases). Looked up from germline, CDR1 is SGHDN and CDR2 is FVKESK. This CDR3 is built from 12 residues. Trimming pared 3 bases from V and 7 bases from J, leaving 9 bases between. CDR3 sequence: CASSHTGLGYTF. CDR3 DNA: TGTGCCAGCAGCCACACGGGACTTGGCTACACCTTC.

The J gene is TRBJ1-4, the V gene TRBV6-1; TRBD1 might be the D (5 bases). The CDR3 is 15 amino acids. Germline-derived CDR1 and CDR2 are MNHNS and SASEGT. With 2 bases removed from V and 6 bases from J, the gap between germline ends came to 13 bases. In DNA, the CDR3 is TGTGCCAGCAGTGAAACGGTAGGGGTGGATGAAAAACTGTTTTTT. Translating gives CASSETVGVDEKLFF.

This clone was counted a single time. The chain links TRBV5-1 to TRBJ2-2; TRBD2 agrees at 9 bases. The germline CDR1 and CDR2 sequences are SGHRS and YFSETQ. J was trimmed by 3 bases and V by 0 bases; bases with no gene match: 6. This CDR3 region has 17 residues. The CDR3 loop reads CASSLGALAGYTGELFF. The DNA of the CDR3 is TGCGCCAGCAGCTTGGGGGCCCTAGCGGGGTACACCGGGGAGCTGTTTTTT.

The chain employs TRBV19 and TRBJ1-1; D not certain. Germline V CDR1 and CDR2: LNHDA, SQIVND (reference sequence). This CDR3 comprises 11 residues. The ends were cut back, 4 bases at V and 5 bases at J, with 5 bases in the middle. CDR3 in amino acids: CASSTRTEAFF. CDR3 in DNA: TGTGCCAGTAGTACAAGGACTGAAGCTTTCTTT.